The source of this T cell receptor (beta chain) is a study of cytomegalovirus exposure and HLA in healthy donors. This clone occurred once. This CDR3 contains 14 residues. From germline, CDR1 is KGHSH and CDR2 LQKENI. Deletions cut 2 bases from V and 5 bases from J, with 12 bases between. Primers: 60 Vbeta forward and 13 Jbeta reverse. Some clones are missing from TCRdb's copy, which holds only in-frame ones; the method was immunoSEQ multiplex PCR. The sample lists more than 70,000 clones; around four fifths were seen once. The TCR was taken from a boy between 10 and 17 years old in good health and CMV-seronegative. Sequencing used PBMCs. The chain uses TRBV18 and TRBJ1-1; D ambiguous. DNA for the CDR3: TGTGCCAGCTCACCAGAGAGGAGTGGAACTGAAGCTTTCTTT. Protein sequence: CASSPERSGTEAFF.